The next 15 T cell receptor beta chains were all read from a single sample in a study of neurological immune-mediated disorders. TCRdb ran MiXCR on the 5' RACE reads and lists one entry per CDR3 protein. The data hold under 85,000 distinct CDR3 sequences, with approximately 5.1% observed a single time. Source material: PBMCs. The receptors stem from a human donor with multiple sclerosis. The donor label of this sample is uncertain.

This clonotype occurred many times. The chain couples TRBV5-1 to TRBJ2-3, with D tentatively TRBD2 (7 bases). From germline, CDR1 is SGHRS and CDR2 YFSETQ. The CDR3 contains 15 residues. Trimming pared 2 bases from V and 2 bases from J, leaving 12 bases between. CDR3 in amino acids: CASSFPRGATDTQYF. The CDR3 DNA follows: TGCGCCAGCAGCTTCCCACGGGGGGCCACAGATACGCAGTATTTT.

This clonotype was recorded many times. The chain is built from TRBV5-6 and TRBJ2-3; 7 nucleotides line up with TRBD2. The CDR3 contains 17 residues. The V and J ends lost 0 bases and 2 bases, in that order; junction bases with no gene match: 9. Per the germline V gene, CDR1 is SGHDT and CDR2 is YYEEEE. CDR3 protein: CASSLAMRLADTDTQYF. For the CDR3, the DNA is TGTGCCAGCAGCTTGGCCATGAGGCTAGCGGACACAGATACGCAGTATTTT.

This clonotype has a count of ten or more. The V call is TRBV20-1, the J call TRBJ1-4; D is perhaps TRBD1 (5 bases). The CDR3 covers 14 residues. Trimming pared 0 bases from V and 8 bases from J, leaving 13 bases between. Germline CDR1 and CDR2: DFQATT and SNEGSKA (reference sequence). The CDR3 sequence: CSARDQGAGEKLFF. The CDR3 bases are TGCAGTGCTAGAGATCAGGGAGCTGGCGAAAAACTGTTTTTT.

The sample holds many counts of this clonotype. This sequence joins TRBV6-1 and TRBJ2-2; D is perhaps TRBD1 (5 bases). V lost 2 bases and J lost 10, with 14 bases in between. The CDR3 has 14 amino acids. The germline CDR1 and CDR2 sequences are MNHNS and SASEGT. The DNA for the CDR3 is TGTGCCAGCAGTGAAAATGCATGGGGCGCGGAGCTGTTTTTT. Protein sequence: CASSENAWGAELFF.

There are many counts of this clonotype. This rearrangement joins TRBV7-8 to TRBJ2-1; TRBD2 matches 8 bases. With V trimmed by 3 bases and J by 7 bases, 11 bases remained unmatched. This CDR3 has 16 amino acids. CDR1 and CDR2 (germline): SGHVS, FQNEAQ. CDR3: CASSFSPGGGINEQFF. The CDR3 DNA is TGTGCCAGCAGCTTTTCCCCGGGGGGGGGCATAAATGAGCAGTTCTTC.

This clonotype was seen at least ten times. The V and J genes are TRBV29-1 and TRBJ1-4, with 7 nucleotides matching TRBD1. J gave up 4 bases and V 7 bases, and 3 bases lay outside the gene matches. CDR3 size: 12 residues. Germline V CDR1 and CDR2: SQVTM, ANQGSEA. CDR3 amino acids: CSAQGDNEKLFF. The CDR3 DNA reads as TGCAGCGCTCAGGGGGATAATGAAAAACTGTTTTTT.

This clonotype was seen at least ten times. This chain connects TRBV20-1 to TRBJ1-2; D is perhaps TRBD1 (6 bases). Germline assignment: CDR1 DFQATT and CDR2 SNEGSKA (reference sequence). The CDR3 extends over 13 amino acids. Trimming took 3 bases from V and 8 from J, leaving 16 bases between them. In nucleotides, the CDR3 is TGCAGTGCTAGTCCGGACACAGGGAGAGGCTACACCTTC. Its translation: CSASPDTGRGYTF.

There are many counts of this clonotype. The chain carries TRBV5-5 and TRBJ2-2; the D is unclear. The CDR3 runs to 15 residues. Trimming shortened V by 4 bases and J by 2 bases, and 12 bases separated the two germline ends. The germline gives CDR1 SGHKS, CDR2 YYEKEE (reference sequence). CDR3 protein: CASSRPPPNTGELFF. The CDR3 nucleotides are TGTGCCAGCAGCCGGCCTCCGCCCAACACCGGGGAGCTGTTTTTT.

This clonotype has at least ten counts. This chain uses TRBV5-1 with TRBJ2-1; D is perhaps TRBD2 (5 bases). This CDR3 contains 12 residues. V was clipped by 0 bases and J by 12 bases, with 10 bases between them. Germline CDR1 and CDR2: SGHRS and YFSETQ. The CDR3 nucleotides are TGCGCCAGCAGCTTGGCCCGGGAAGGGCAGTTCTTC. Protein: CASSLAREGQFF. The entire variable domain, with the rest obtained from reference TRBV5-1 and TRBJ2-1, is as follows: KAGVTQTPRYLIKTRGQQVTLSCSPISGHRSVSWYQQTPGQGLQFLFEYFSETQRNKGNFPGRFSGRQFSNSRSEMNVSTLELGDSALYLCASSLAREGQFFGPGTRLTVL.

This clonotype has at least ten counts. The chain carries TRBV20-1 and TRBJ1-6, with D possibly TRBD1 on 6 matching bases. Germline V lookup: CDR1 DFQATT, CDR2 SNEGSKA (reference sequence). The CDR3 has 12 residues. With 4 bases removed from V and 14 bases from J, the gap between germline ends came to 15 bases. The CDR3 nucleotides are TGCAGTGCTAAGAGTTCAGGGGTGGCCCTCCACTTT. It codes for CSAKSSGVALHF.

This clonotype came up many times. V gene TRBV2 combines with J gene TRBJ2-1; 7 nucleotides line up with TRBD2. Germline loops: CDR1 SNHLY, CDR2 FYNNEI. The junction had 9 bases not matched to a gene; V was cut back by 6 bases and J by 4 bases. This CDR3 has 15 residues. The CDR3 loop reads CASRGTSGAYNEQFF. The DNA for the CDR3 is TGTGCCAGCAGGGGGACCAGCGGGGCATACAATGAGCAGTTCTTC.

This clonotype appeared many times. The chain has TRBV7-6 and TRBJ1-6; no firm D call. Germline lookup yields CDR1 SGHVS and CDR2 FNYEAQ. The CDR3 has 13 amino acids. Trimming removed 4 bases from V and 10 bases from J, with 11 bases in between. The CDR3 coding sequence is TGTGCCAGCAGCTCCCAACTCGAATCACCCCTCCACTTT. This codes for CASSSQLESPLHF.

This clonotype was recorded at least ten times. The chain employs TRBV11-2 and TRBJ2-4, with 11 positions matching TRBD1. V was clipped by 5 bases and J by 5 bases; unmatched bases: 8. CDR1 and CDR2 from the germline V gene are SGHAT and FQNNGV. The CDR3 totals 16 residues. CDR3 nucleotides: TGTGCCAGCAGCCCAGACCGGGACAGGGGGGAAAACATTCAGTACTTC. Residues: CASSPDRDRGENIQYF.

The chain employs TRBV24-1 and TRBJ2-4; D remains ambiguous. The CDR3 spans 17 residues. Trimming removed 1 base at V and 0 bases at J, with 12 bases between. Looked up from germline, CDR1 is KGHDR and CDR2 is SFDVKD. In DNA form, the CDR3 reads TGTGCCACCAGTGATTTTCCAGGCCCGCTAGCCAAAAACATTCAGTACTTC. It yields the protein CATSDFPGPLAKNIQYF.

This clonotype was detected only a few times. One junction end does not reproduce the germline sequence, and a read error may be involved. The V and J genes are TRBV5-1 and TRBJ1-1; 9 bases align to TRBD1. Germline values: CDR1 SGHRS, CDR2 YFSETQ. The CDR3 covers 14 residues. This CDR3 reads CASSWTGVNTVAFF. In DNA form, the CDR3 reads TGCGCCAGCAGCTGGACAGGGGTGAACACTGTAGCTTTCTTT.